Listed here is a single TCR beta chain. Its antigen is unknown. No qualities accompany the bases; no much larger clone lies one base away. These data originate in a study of blood T cells in healthy people across ages (dated by TCRdb to the mid-2010s). As for the study more broadly: In model experiments, template switching captured about one uniquely barcoded TCR beta cDNA molecule for every two T cells. Using deep sequencing normalized with unique cDNA molecular identifiers, the study measured how TCR beta repertoire diversity changes with age. Four age groups were formed from the donors: young (average approximately 17 years), middle-aged (roughly 38), aged (around 68) and long-lived (around 82). Using the same blood draw, the study looked at two additional independent replicas of 1 million unique cDNA reads for two donors, one aged 18 to 30 and the other aged 80 or older. To avoid experimental bias, donors of different ages were spread randomly across the sequencing lanes.

From V the trimming removes 5 bases and from J it removes 6 bases, while the gene matches leave 4 bases of the junction unaccounted for. From the cysteine up to the phenylalanine, the CDR3 has a length of 15 residues. Solely the CDR3 DNA is kept, with 45 bases framed from the first base. For CDR1 and CDR2, the germline V gene lists SGHTA and FQGNSA. The library was built by means of 5' RACE. Sequencing relied on an Illumina HiSeq 2500. The second PCR ran for about 6 to 11 cycles and used a J-beta primer mix along with a sample-barcoded 5' primer. A unique molecular identifier was introduced onto each TCR beta cDNA molecule by a template-switch 5' adaptor carrying 12 random nucleotides. Each sample yielded at least 2.5 million CDR3-containing paired-end reads. All of the RNA was converted into first-strand cDNA using the Mint cDNA synthesis kit, with a TRBC-specific oligonucleotide serving as the primer. Following uracil-DNA glycosylase treatment, all cDNA underwent a first 18-cycle PCR with the universal primers M1SS and BC2_uni_R. The paper's data handling went like this. For normalization, 1 million high-quality reads, each with a distinct molecular identifier, were randomly selected from each sample. Instead of being binned into consensus sequences, reads that shared molecular identifiers were thrown out. CDR3 identification, clonotype clustering and error correction used MiTCR with a Q25 quality threshold and the strictest error-elimination algorithm. Lower-bound total TCR beta diversity was estimated with a nonparametric unseen species model using Euler transformation. Using fastp at Q25 and MiXCR, TCRdb reprocessed the public reads and kept productive beta chains. Rows are unified per CDR3 protein, each entry keeping the most common DNA and genes. V and J calls and clone size were set by TCRdb, not the authors. The sample has about 580,000 distinct CDR3 sequences on record, under 55% of them singletons. The ten largest clones add up to approximately 25% of the sample.

The 39 donors, aged about 6 to 100 years, were systemically healthy Caucasian individuals from Russia. Approximately 9 milliliters of peripheral blood were collected from each donor into EDTA-treated Vacutainer tubes. PBMCs were isolated by Ficoll-Paque density-gradient centrifugation, with at least 7 million obtained per sample. Total RNA, at least 5 micrograms per sample, was extracted from PBMCs with Trizol reagent. Naive CD45RAhigh/CD27high T cell percentages were measured by flow cytometry on a PBMC aliquot from every donor. Overall study outcomes, separate from this receptor: A strong correlation was found between observed TCR beta diversity and the percentage of naive T cells measured by flow cytometry. Observed TCR beta diversity per million T cells fell roughly linearly with age, and a significant reduction was already apparent by age roughly 40. Since profiling was done on bulk unsorted PBMCs, naive and antigen-experienced compartments could not be conclusively compared. Compared with the aged group, more naive CD4+ T cells, fewer expanded clones and increased TCR diversity were shown by the long-lived group, suggesting age selection. Estimates of total diversity based on one million sequenced T cells were considered lower bounds and underestimates. Donor CMV infection status was unknown, potentially confounding age-related changes in expanded clonotypes.

The receptor comes from an elderly man in good health. The V and J segments used are TRBV7-2 and TRBJ2-2, with 12 bases aligning to TRBD2. Source material: blood. The nucleotide sequence is TGTGCCAGCAGCCGGACTAGCGGGGACTCCGGGGAGCTGTTTTTT. It translates as CASSRTSGDSGELFF.